This T cell receptor beta chain originates from a study of T cell changes during pregnancy in multiple sclerosis. CDR3 size: 14 residues. The germline V gene encodes CDR1 LGHNT and CDR2 FRNRAP. V lost 3 bases and J lost 7, with 16 bases in between. Repertoires were generated with immunoSEQ multiplex PCR, while TCRdb's copy carries only in-frame clones and drops some. Found here are 55,000 to 85,000 clones, roughly 92% of them singletons; the top ten hold roughly 2%. This receptor was obtained from a female donor with multiple sclerosis, enrolled in a pregnancy study. This chain uses TRBV12-5 with TRBJ2-7; weak D call: TRBD1 (5 bases). The source material was peripheral blood, sampled in the second trimester of pregnancy. The CDR3 region is CASGFVNPSGEQYF. The CDR3 region has the DNA TGTGCTAGTGGTTTCGTCAATCCCTCAGGGGAGCAGTACTTC.